The 30 T cell receptor beta chains in this list originate from one sample, sequenced in a study of regulatory T cells in long-lasting Graves disease. Relying on iRepertoire HTBI primers and Arm-PCR of CDR3 regions, the team built TCR beta libraries. MiXCR was run by TCRdb on the multiplex PCR reads, yielding one entry per CDR3 protein. The sample lists under 300,000 distinct CDR3 sequences; around 20% were seen once. Regarding time point: newly diagnosed GD, antithyroid drugs for less than 3 months. Generation of the TCR library employed RNA extracted from PBMCs. Sequenced material: peripheral blood mononuclear cells (PBMCs), taken at new diagnosis, from a patient treated with antithyroid drugs. These receptors were collected from a female donor with Graves disease.

V and J are TRBV12-3 or TRBV12-4 and TRBJ2-7; D is uncertain. The CDR3 extends over 13 amino acids. Trimming pared 1 base from V and 5 bases from J, leaving 9 bases between. The CDR3 DNA reads TGTGCCAGCAGTTTAGAGATTTTGCACGAGCAGTACTTC. Translation: CASSLEILHEQYF.

The sample holds many counts of this clonotype. The rearrangement uses TRBV4-3 and TRBJ1-1; no firm D call. The V gene's germline CDR1 is LGHNA and CDR2 YSLEER. CDR3 size: 13 residues. Trimming took 0 bases from V and 6 from J, leaving 8 bases between them. The CDR3 region has the DNA TGCGCCAGCAGCCAAGAGGATTCCGCTGAAGCTTTCTTT. Translated: CASSQEDSAEAFF.

This clonotype was observed a handful of times. V is TRBV3-1 and J is TRBJ1-5; 7 nucleotides match TRBD1. The ends lost 4 bases at V and 7 bases at J; junction bases unmatched: 4. Germline CDR1 and CDR2: LGHDT and YNNKEL (reference sequence). The CDR3 has 13 residues. CDR3: CASSLGQAQPQHF. The DNA for the CDR3 is TGTGCCAGCAGCCTCGGACAGGCCCAGCCCCAGCATTTT.

The chain has TRBV2 and TRBJ2-7; D is possibly TRBD2 (5 bases). The CDR3 runs to 15 residues. The germline V and J ends were trimmed by 10 bases and 5 bases, with 24 bases remaining between them. From germline, CDR1 is SNHLY and CDR2 FYNNEI. Here the CDR3 DNA reads TGTGCCACCGACTGGACTGTGGGCCCCCAGGACGAGCAGTACGTC. Translating gives CATDWTVGPQDEQYV.

CDR3 nucleotides: TGTGCCTGGAGCTCGGGGGGGTTTGCAACTAATGAAAAACTGTTTTTT. Its protein product is CAWSSGGFATNEKLFF. The chain couples TRBV30 to TRBJ1-4, with D possibly matching TRBD1 (5 bases). CDR3 size: 16 residues. V lost 3 bases, J lost 0 bases, and 14 bases lay in between. Looked up from germline, CDR1 is GTSNPN and CDR2 is SVGIG (reference sequence).

This clonotype was picked up many times. The rearrangement uses TRBV9 and TRBJ2-4; the D gene could be TRBD1 or TRBD2 (6 bases each). CDR3 length equals 20 residues. Germline-derived CDR1 and CDR2 are SGDLS and YYNGEE. V dropped 5 bases and J dropped 0 bases, with 27 bases sitting between them. The DNA for the CDR3 is TGTGCCAGCAGAACGTTGGCCCGGGGGCGCGAGGACTTAGCCAAAAACATTCAGTACTTC. It encodes CASRTLARGREDLAKNIQYF.

This clonotype was seen repeatedly, ten times or more. The chain recombines TRBV5-4 with TRBJ2-1; D ambiguous. Trimming left V 3 bases short and J 4 bases short, with 11 bases between. Germline lookup yields CDR1 SGHNT and CDR2 YYREEE (reference sequence). This CDR3 comprises 14 residues. The CDR3 region is CASSSLGLYNEQFF. The CDR3 DNA is TGTGCCAGCAGCTCCCTAGGGTTGTACAATGAGCAGTTCTTC.

V gene TRBV12-3 or TRBV12-4 combines with J gene TRBJ1-1, with 8 bases aligning to TRBD1. The junction had 4 bases not matched to a gene; V was cut back by 6 bases and J by 1 base. This CDR3 region has 14 residues. CDR3 DNA: TGTGCCAGCAGGGGGGACAGGACGAACACTGAAGCTTTCTTT. Encoded protein: CASRGDRTNTEAFF.

Only a few counts were recorded for this clonotype. DNA for the CDR3: TGTGCCACTTATAAGTCCGGGCTCGACTATGGCTACACCTTC. Its translation is CATYKSGLDYGYTF. V is TRBV5-4 and J is TRBJ1-2; D gene ambiguous. The CDR3 extends over 14 amino acids. CDR1 and CDR2 from the germline V gene are SGHNT and YYREEE (reference sequence). Trimming removed 9 bases from V and 3 bases from J, with 18 bases in between.

This clonotype was detected many times. The chain joins TRBV5-4 to TRBJ1-2; D remains unclear. The CDR3 is 12 amino acids. V gave up 4 bases and J gave up 4 bases, with 8 bases separating them. The V gene's germline CDR1 is SGHNT and CDR2 YYREEE (reference sequence). The CDR3 nucleotides read TGTGCCAGCAGCCTGGACTCCTATGGCTACACCTTC. This codes for CASSLDSYGYTF.

In the case of this clonotype: This sequence is one base from a far larger clone and is likely a read error. The conserved phenylalanine or tryptophan normally closing the CDR3 is absent here, so this likely arose from a read error. The V gene is TRBV6-2 or TRBV6-3, the J gene TRBJ1-5, with 7 bases aligning to TRBD1. Germline V gene lookup returns CDR1 MNHEY and CDR2 SVGEGT. This CDR3 region has 13 residues. V was clipped by 8 bases and J by 7 bases; unmatched bases: 8. For the CDR3, the DNA is TGTGCCAGCGCAGACAGGGTCGGGCAGCCCCAGCATCTT. It codes for CASADRVGQPQHL.

This clonotype was counted a few times. The CDR3 coding sequence is TGCAGCGTTGAAGTTCCAGGGGTTGGTGGCTACACCTTC. This translates into CSVEVPGVGGYTF. The chain is built from TRBV29-1 and TRBJ1-2; possibly TRBD1 for D (6 bases). This CDR3 spans 13 amino acids. CDR1 and CDR2 from the germline V gene are SQVTM and ANQGSEA. The germline V and J ends were trimmed by 1 base and 7 bases, with 13 bases remaining between them.

This clonotype came up a few times. This chain links TRBV30 with TRBJ2-3; TRBD2 matches at 8 bases. From germline, CDR1 is GTSNPN and CDR2 SVGIG (reference sequence). V was clipped by 5 bases and J by 8 bases; unmatched bases: 27. This CDR3 has 19 amino acids. This CDR3 reads CAWGKRLAGLSVLGGTQYF. In DNA, the CDR3 is TGTGCCTGGGGAAAACGGCTAGCGGGTTTGTCGGTTCTGGGCGGTACGCAGTATTTT.

The rearrangement uses TRBV7-3 and TRBJ2-2; D possibly corresponds to TRBD1 (6 bases). The V end was cut by 2 bases, the J end by 6 bases, with 10 bases between. CDR1 is SGHTA, CDR2 FQGTGA, per germline. There are 14 residues in the CDR3. The CDR3 DNA is TGTGCCAGCAGCTTAGGTTCAGGGGCCGGGGAGCTGTTTTTT. Protein sequence: CASSLGSGAGELFF.

This clonotype was seen at least ten times. The rearrangement links TRBV28 to TRBJ1-1, with a possible D match to TRBD1 (6 bases). The CDR3 totals 16 residues. Trimming cost V 5 bases and J 2 bases, with 18 bases left between them. Per the germline V gene, CDR1 is MDHEN and CDR2 is SYDVKM. The CDR3 region has the DNA TGTGCCAGCAGTCCTCCGCGGGGGACAACTAACACTGAAGCTTTCTTT. Amino acids: CASSPPRGTTNTEAFF.

This clonotype showed up many times. This rearrangement joins TRBV2 to TRBJ2-5; 8 positions match TRBD2. V was clipped by 3 bases and J by 5 bases; unmatched bases: 11. From germline, CDR1 is SNHLY and CDR2 FYNNEI. The CDR3 is made up of 16 amino acids. The chain's CDR3 is CASSDILAGLGETQYF. DNA for the CDR3: TGTGCCAGCAGTGATATTTTAGCGGGACTTGGGGAGACCCAGTACTTC.

This clonotype was detected ten times or more. V gene TRBV6-1 combines with J gene TRBJ2-5; 10 bases align to TRBD2. V was clipped by 6 bases and J by 5 bases; unmatched bases: 9. CDR1 is MNHNS and CDR2 is SASEGT in the germline V gene. The CDR3 is 15 residues long. The CDR3 loop is CASRTTGLAMETQYF. The DNA for the CDR3 is TGTGCCAGCAGAACTACGGGACTAGCGATGGAGACCCAGTACTTC.

This clonotype appeared many times. The rearrangement joins TRBV27 to TRBJ1-2; D not resolved. V was shortened by 5 bases and J by 0 bases, with 13 bases between the two germline ends. Germline values: CDR1 MNHEY, CDR2 SMNVEV (reference sequence). The CDR3 totals 15 residues. This CDR3 is CASSNLDGANYGYTF. The CDR3 nucleotides read TGTGCCAGCAGTAATCTAGACGGCGCTAACTATGGCTACACCTTC.

This clonotype was counted at least ten times. This rearrangement joins TRBV3-1 to TRBJ2-7; 7 positions match TRBD2. This CDR3 has 15 residues. V was pared by 0 bases and J by 0 bases, with 2 bases of the junction left unmatched. Germline V lookup: CDR1 LGHDT, CDR2 YNNKEL (reference sequence). CDR3 amino acids: CASSQDGGGSYEQYF. As DNA, the CDR3 is TGTGCCAGCAGCCAAGATGGCGGGGGCTCCTACGAGCAGTACTTC.

Many counts were recorded for this clonotype. The chain is built from TRBV20-1 and TRBJ2-3; D is ambiguous. V lost 6 bases and J lost 0, with 13 bases in between. CDR1 and CDR2 (germline): DFQATT, SNEGSKA (reference sequence). The CDR3 spans 14 residues. The CDR3 sequence: CSAYDPASTDTQYF. The CDR3 region has the DNA TGCAGTGCCTATGACCCAGCTAGCACAGATACGCAGTATTTT.

Many counts were recorded for this clonotype. The V and J genes are TRBV6-1 and TRBJ1-1; 7 bases align to TRBD1. This CDR3 has 13 amino acids. Looked up from germline, CDR1 is MNHNS and CDR2 is SASEGT. The V segment lost 6 bases and the J segment 8 bases; nucleotides outside the gene matches: 9. CDR3 coding DNA: TGTGCCAGCAGGTCCCGGGACAGAGGGGAAGCTTTCTTT. Translated, it gives CASRSRDRGEAFF.

This clonotype was recorded many times. The rearrangement uses TRBV6-5 and TRBJ1-4, with D unclear. V was pared by 0 bases and J by 3 bases, with 14 bases between. Germline CDR1 MNHEY, CDR2 SVGAGI. CDR3 length: 17 amino acids. The CDR3 region is CASSYSILQVSNEKLFF. Here the CDR3 DNA reads TGTGCCAGCAGTTACTCGATATTGCAGGTTTCTAATGAAAAACTGTTTTTT.

This clonotype was recorded many times. This rearrangement joins TRBV30 to TRBJ1-4, with 7 bases that match TRBD1. This CDR3 spans 14 amino acids. Germline values: CDR1 GTSNPN, CDR2 SVGIG (reference sequence). J gave up 5 bases and V 8 bases, and 11 bases lay outside the gene matches. The CDR3 sequence: CALLRDSRNEKLFF. CDR3 in DNA: TGTGCCCTTCTCCGGGACAGTAGAAATGAAAAACTGTTTTTT.

This clonotype was counted many times. V usage is TRBV7-2 and J usage is TRBJ2-3, with TRBD2 as a possible D gene (5 bases). With 1 base removed from V and 3 bases from J, the gap between germline ends came to 14 bases. Looked up from germline, CDR1 is SGHTA and CDR2 is FQGNSA. This CDR3 is 16 amino acids long. The CDR3 DNA reads TGTGCCAGCAGCTTAGGGGGTCCAGGAGGTACAGATACGCAGTATTTT. This translates into CASSLGGPGGTDTQYF.

The sample holds many counts of this clonotype. This sequence joins TRBV29-1 and TRBJ2-5, with 11 bases that match TRBD2. V dropped 2 bases and J dropped 0; count of bases not matched to a gene: 2. Germline lookup yields CDR1 SQVTM and CDR2 ANQGSEA. This CDR3 has 15 amino acids. Here the CDR3 reads CSVESSGRYQETQYF. The DNA of the CDR3 is TGCAGCGTTGAATCTAGCGGGAGGTACCAAGAGACCCAGTACTTC.

This clonotype occurred many times. The V gene is TRBV30, the J gene TRBJ2-1, with D tentatively TRBD2 (5 bases). Germline V gene data show CDR1 as GTSNPN and CDR2 as SVGIG (reference sequence). V was pared by 0 bases and J by 5 bases, with 14 bases between. This CDR3 contains 15 residues. In DNA form, the CDR3 reads TGTGCCTGGAGTGTAGCGGTAGCGTCCAACAATGAGCAGTTCTTC. Protein sequence: CAWSVAVASNNEQFF.

This clonotype was seen at least ten times. The chain employs TRBV6-1 and TRBJ1-4; tentative D call: TRBD1 (6 bases). The CDR3 has 14 residues. Germline CDR1 reads MNHNS; CDR2 reads SASEGT. V lost 8 bases to trimming and J lost 7 bases, with 17 bases between them. CDR3 sequence: CASGGGGGLEKLFF. Written as DNA, the CDR3 is TGTGCCAGCGGGGGCGGCGGGGGGCTTGAAAAACTGTTTTTT.

This clonotype has ten or more counts. The chain links TRBV19 to TRBJ2-7; D gene unclear. V lost 3 bases to trimming and J lost 5 bases, with 5 bases between them. The CDR3 contains 11 residues. Germline V gene lookup returns CDR1 LNHDA and CDR2 SQIVND (reference sequence). The CDR3 region has the DNA TGTGCCAGTAGTATGAGTCACGAGCAGTACTTC. Its protein product is CASSMSHEQYF.

The gene calls are TRBV6-2 or TRBV6-3 and TRBJ1-1; D might be TRBD1 (6 bases). Trimming stripped 5 bases from V and 1 base from J, with 8 bases between. CDR3 size: 13 residues. CDR1 and CDR2 (germline): MNHEY, SVGEGT. The CDR3, as DNA: TGTGCCAGCAGTGGGACAAGGAACACTGAAGCTTTCTTT. Translating it yields CASSGTRNTEAFF.

The table lists this clonotype with many counts. The chain carries TRBV11-3 and TRBJ2-4, with 8 bases matching TRBD1. Trimming cost V 7 bases and J 7 bases; bases outside gene matches: 6. The CDR3 totals 13 residues. Germline CDR1 SGHNT, CDR2 YENEEA. The CDR3 reads CASTQGARNIQYF. For the CDR3, the DNA is TGTGCCAGCACCCAGGGGGCTCGGAACATTCAGTACTTC.